One sample yielded the 10 T cell receptor beta chains listed below, sequenced in a study of blood T cells in healthy people across ages. A sample-barcoded 5' primer and a J-beta primer mix were used in a second PCR of about 7 to 12 cycles. Each CDR3 protein is one row after TCRdb ran MiXCR on the 5' RACE reads. The data show about 900,000 distinct CDR3 sequences, around 62% seen once. The sequencing input was blood. Receptors were obtained from a man in his thirties or forties in good health.

The chain carries TRBV6-4 and TRBJ2-2; TRBD1 is a possible D gene (5 bases). Germline V gives CDR1 MRHNA, CDR2 SNTAGT. Trimming left V 4 bases short and J 4 bases short, with 10 bases between. The CDR3 runs 14 residues. The CDR3 DNA follows: TGTGCCAGCAGTGTGCAGGGTAGCACCGGGGAGCTGTTTTTT. This sequence encodes CASSVQGSTGELFF.

The chain uses TRBV4-1 and TRBJ1-1, with D possibly TRBD1 on 5 matching bases. The germline V and J ends were trimmed by 1 base and 4 bases, with 16 bases remaining between them. Germline CDR1 reads MGHRA; CDR2 reads YSYEKL. The CDR3 has 16 amino acids. This CDR3 is CASSQVAGTGSTEAFF. The CDR3 DNA sequence: TGCGCCAGCAGCCAAGTGGCAGGGACGGGGAGCACTGAAGCTTTCTTT.

This chain uses TRBV20-1 with TRBJ2-4; TRBD1 matches 9 bases. The DNA end is more similar to TRBJ2-7, so the J call may be wrong. CDR1 is DFQATT, CDR2 SNEGSKA, per germline (reference sequence). CDR3 size: 13 residues. CDR3 coding DNA: TGCAGTGCTAGGGCGGACAGGGGTTACGAGCAGTACTTC. Amino acid sequence: CSARADRGYEQYF.

This clonotype occurred a few times. The chain employs TRBV20-1 and TRBJ1-6; D not resolved. The CDR3 covers 13 residues. Germline CDR1 reads DFQATT; CDR2 reads SNEGSKA (reference sequence). With 0 bases removed from V and 9 bases from J, the gap between germline ends came to 9 bases. The CDR3 reads CSARDHEISPLHF. The DNA of the CDR3 is TGCAGTGCTAGAGATCATGAGATTTCACCCCTCCACTTT.

J is TRBJ2-7 and V is TRBV29-1; D is unresolved. CDR1 SQVTM and CDR2 ANQGSEA come from the germline V gene. Trimming pared 7 bases from V and 4 bases from J, leaving 11 bases between. The CDR3 is made up of 11 amino acids. The CDR3 sequence: CSAQTVYEQYF. The CDR3 DNA reads as TGCAGCGCCCAAACAGTATACGAGCAGTACTTC.

This clonotype was counted only a few times. The genes are TRBV15 and TRBJ2-7; TRBD1 or TRBD2 may be the D gene (5 bases each). The tail of the sequence fits TRBJ2-5 better, so the J call may be wrong. Germline V gives CDR1 LNHNV, CDR2 YYDKDF (reference sequence). CDR3 length: 14 amino acids. The CDR3 nucleotides are TGTGCCACCAGCAGAGATAGGGGAGTGGAGACCCAGTACTTC. Its protein product is CATSRDRGVETQYF.

This clonotype was picked up many times. This rearrangement joins TRBV29-1 to TRBJ1-2; D is unclear. The CDR3 is 13 amino acids. Deletions cut 2 bases from V and 4 bases from J, with 11 bases between. The germline V gene has CDR1 SQVTM and CDR2 ANQGSEA. The CDR3 DNA reads as TGCAGCGTTGAAAAGGTTAAGGGCTATGGCTACACCTTC. It is translated as CSVEKVKGYGYTF. The whole variable domain, remainder taken from reference TRBV29-1 and TRBJ1-2, is SAVISQKPSRDICQRGTSLTIQCQVDSQVTMMFWYRQQPGQSLTLIATANQGSEATYESGFVIDKFPISRPNLTFSTLTVSNMSPEDSSIYLCSVEKVKGYGYTFGSGTRLTVV.

This clonotype is a singleton in its sample. V gene TRBV9 combines with J gene TRBJ2-5; D possibly corresponds to TRBD1 (6 bases). The DNA end favors TRBJ2-7, so the J call may be wrong. In germline, CDR1 is SGDLS, CDR2 YYNGEE. The CDR3 runs to 13 residues. Here the CDR3 reads CASSATHRDEQYF. The CDR3 DNA is TGTGCCAGCAGCGCGACTCACAGGGACGAGCAGTACTTC.

V usage is TRBV14 and J usage is TRBJ2-3, with TRBD2 matching over 7 bases. CDR1 is SGHDN, CDR2 FVKESK, per germline. The CDR3 is 13 residues long. The junction had 2 bases not matched to a gene; V was cut back by 8 bases and J by 0 bases. The DNA of the CDR3 is TGTGCCAGCGGGAGGGCTAGCACAGATACGCAGTATTTT. Amino acids: CASGRASTDTQYF.

The V gene is TRBV25-1, the J gene TRBJ1-2; D is possibly TRBD1 (6 bases). Trimming shortened V by 6 bases and J by 7 bases, and 12 bases separated the two germline ends. Germline CDR1 is MGHDK and CDR2 is SYGVNS. The CDR3 spans 12 residues. The CDR3 reads CASRQGRSGYTF. CDR3 coding DNA: TGTGCCAGCAGACAGGGTAGGAGTGGCTACACCTTC.